The rows below give T cell receptor beta chains drawn from one sample of a study of shared clonotypes between healthy human individuals. The repertoire was sequenced with immunoSEQ multiplex PCR; TCRdb's copy has only in-frame clones and lacks some. In the table there are roughly 2.5 million clones, around 90% of which are singletons. The sample comprised naive CD4+ T cells sorted from blood. The receptors here all came from a man younger than 30 in good health. CDR3s include the opening cysteine and the closing phenylalanine or tryptophan. Each record gives: clone size, V gene, J gene, D gene, CDR3 protein, CDR3 DNA. D genes are given only for firm matches. The size of a clone is reported for some rows only, either as once, few or many, or as a class for expanded clones.

NA	TRBV21-1	TRBJ2-7	NA	CASTAGDRDIRRTYEQYF	TGTGCCAGCACTGCGGGGGACAGGGATATCCGGCGGACCTACGAGCAGTACTTC
NA	TRBV18	TRBJ1-3	NA	CASSPDIGISSGNTIYF	TGTGCCAGCTCCCCCGACATCGGCATTTCCTCTGGAAACACCATATATTTT
once	TRBV6-5	TRBJ2-7	NA	CASSYGTLGNYEQYF	TGTGCCAGCAGTTACGGGACCTTGGGAAACTACGAGCAGTACTTC
NA	TRBV5-1	TRBJ2-7	NA	CASSLEDRSYEQYF	TGCGCCAGCAGCTTGGAGGACAGATCCTACGAGCAGTACTTC
NA	TRBV7-3	TRBJ1-6	TRBD1	CASSSGTENSPLHF	TGTGCCAGCAGCTCCGGGACAGAAAATTCACCCCTCCACTTT
NA	TRBV27	TRBJ1-2	NA	CASSLRGYTF	TGTGCCAGCAGTTTAAGGGGCTACACCTTC
NA	TRBV19	TRBJ1-3	NA	CASKAGSSGNTIYF	TGTGCCAGTAAGGCAGGGTCCTCTGGAAACACCATATATTTT
NA	TRBV4-3	TRBJ2-2	NA	CASSQAGTQGTGELFF	TGCGCCAGCAGCCAAGCCGGGACGCAGGGTACCGGGGAGCTGTTTTTT
NA	TRBV6-6	TRBJ2-7	TRBD1	CASSYSGQGPYEQYF	TGTGCCAGCAGTTACTCGGGACAGGGACCCTACGAGCAGTACTTC
once	TRBV9	TRBJ2-5	TRBD1	CASSPQGVAETQYF	TGTGCCAGCAGCCCCCAGGGGGTGGCGGAGACCCAGTACTTC
NA	TRBV6-5	TRBJ1-1	NA	CASSVTQNTEAFF	TGTGCCAGCAGTGTCACACAGAACACTGAAGCTTTCTTT
NA	TRBV13	TRBJ2-7	NA	CASSAGDEQGTEQYF	TGTGCCAGCAGCGCCGGGGATGAACAGGGTACCGAGCAGTACTTC
NA	TRBV25-1	TRBJ1-2	NA	CASSESLGVGNYGYTF	TGTGCCAGCAGTGAATCCCTTGGGGTCGGCAACTATGGCTACACCTTC
NA	TRBV5-1	TRBJ2-1	TRBD2	CASSLAGDSYNEQFF	TGCGCCAGCAGCTTAGCGGGAGATTCCTACAATGAGCAGTTCTTC
NA	TRBV27	TRBJ2-7	NA	CASSRTGSSYEQYF	TGTGCCAGCAGTCGAACAGGAAGCTCCTACGAGCAGTACTTC
NA	TRBV19	TRBJ2-5	NA	CASSIEVAGETQYF	TGTGCCAGTAGTATAGAGGTAGCCGGGGAGACCCAGTACTTC
NA	TRBV2	TRBJ1-4	TRBD1	CASRNRDRSFF	TGTGCCAGCAGGAACCGGGACAGGAGTTTTTTT
once	TRBV9	TRBJ2-7	NA	CASSVDGGSGYEQYF	TGTGCCAGCAGCGTAGATGGGGGGTCAGGCTACGAGCAGTACTTC
NA	TRBV4-3	TRBJ2-1	NA	CASSQDGVADYNEQFF	TGCGCCAGCAGCCAAGATGGGGTAGCGGATTACAATGAGCAGTTCTTC
NA	TRBV6-1	TRBJ1-2	NA	CASADGTNYGYTF	TGTGCCAGCGCAGACGGGACTAACTATGGCTACACCTTC
NA	TRBV27	TRBJ2-2	NA	CASSFRGGDLGTGELFF	TGTGCCAGCAGTTTCAGGGGAGGGGACCTAGGGACCGGGGAGCTGTTTTTT
NA	TRBV5-6	TRBJ2-7	TRBD2	CASSNPGGLYEQYF	TGTGCCAGCTCGAATCCGGGAGGGCTTTACGAGCAGTACTTC
NA	TRBV14	TRBJ2-3	TRBD1	CASSHRGQSANPYF	TGTGCCAGCAGCCACCGGGGACAGTCAGCAAATCCGTATTTT
NA	TRBV5-1	TRBJ1-5	NA	CASSLAGNNQPQHF	TGCGCCAGCAGCTTGGCTGGGAACAATCAGCCCCAGCATTTT
NA	TRBV6-1	TRBJ1-3	NA	CASSEAWTAGNTIYF	TGTGCCAGCAGTGAAGCTTGGACGGCAGGAAACACCATATATTTT
NA	TRBV28	TRBJ1-2	NA	CASRIAPAGLWQRVYGYTF	TGTGCCAGCAGAATAGCGCCCGCGGGCCTCTGGCAGAGGGTTTATGGCTACACCTTC
NA	TRBV5-1	TRBJ2-7	TRBD1	CASSFRTGGTYEQYF	TGCGCCAGCAGCTTCAGGACAGGGGGGACCTACGAGCAGTACTTC
NA	TRBV7-2	TRBJ1-6	NA	CASSSGPPNQRNSPLHF	TGTGCCAGCAGCTCTGGACCGCCGAATCAACGGAATTCACCCCTCCACTTT
NA	TRBV19	TRBJ2-1	NA	CASSLALGGAGDEQFF	TGTGCCAGTAGTCTGGCCCTAGGGGGTGCTGGTGATGAGCAGTTCTTC
NA	TRBV5-1	TRBJ2-1	TRBD2	CASSAPGLAGGPIYNEQFF	TGCGCCAGCAGCGCCCCGGGACTAGCGGGGGGGCCTATCTACAATGAGCAGTTCTTC
NA	TRBV5-1	TRBJ1-4	NA	CASSREGTNEKLFF	TGCGCCAGCAGCCGGGAGGGGACGAATGAAAAACTGTTTTTT
NA	TRBV6-1	TRBJ1-2	NA	CASSEGGGLSSYTF	TGTGCCAGCAGTGAAGGGGGCGGCCTCAGTAGCTACACCTTC
NA	TRBV28	TRBJ1-1	NA	CASSYGGNTEAFF	TGTGCCAGCAGTTATGGGGGGAACACTGAAGCTTTCTTT
NA	TRBV11-3	TRBJ1-4	TRBD1	CASSLDPGQQATNEKLFF	TGTGCCAGCAGCTTGGACCCGGGACAGCAGGCAACTAATGAAAAACTGTTTTTT
once	TRBV18	TRBJ2-7	TRBD1	CASSHGTASYEQYF	TGTGCCAGCTCACACGGGACAGCGTCCTACGAGCAGTACTTC
NA	TRBV9	TRBJ2-7	NA	CASRTGPPAYEQYF	TGTGCCAGCAGAACGGGACCTCCAGCCTACGAGCAGTACTTC
NA	TRBV5-1	TRBJ2-5	NA	CASSLGQSPLGETQYF	TGCGCCAGCAGCTTGGGACAGTCCCCGCTAGGGGAGACCCAGTACTTC
NA	TRBV7-3	TRBJ1-1	TRBD1	CASSQMDREFVTEAFF	TGTGCCAGCAGCCAGATGGACAGGGAATTCGTCACTGAAGCTTTCTTT
NA	TRBV30	TRBJ2-5	NA	CAWSASEGQTQYF	TGTGCCTGGAGCGCCTCCGAGGGGCAGACCCAGTACTTC
NA	TRBV5-1	TRBJ2-7	NA	CASSPGGLTYEQYF	TGCGCCAGCAGCCCCGGGGGACTCACCTACGAGCAGTACTTC
NA	TRBV5-4	TRBJ1-5	NA	CASSLGGVNQPQHF	TGTGCCAGCAGCTTGGGGGGGGTCAATCAGCCCCAGCATTTT